This T cell receptor beta chain was sequenced during a study of T-cell reconstitution after alpha-beta-depleted transplantation in children. Molecular barcoding with unique molecular identifiers was used for the TCRbeta library. TCRdb fed the PCR reads into MiXCR, producing one record per CDR3 protein. Of roughly 500,000 distinct CDR3 sequences in the sample, approximately 20% are singletons; the top ten hold 3.3%. CDR1 is MNHNY and CDR2 is SVGAGI in the germline V gene (reference sequence). The V end lost 3 bases, the J end lost 7 bases, and 10 bases lay between the germline ends. The CDR3 is 13 amino acids.

Sequenced here: PBMCs from the stem cell graft donor, sampled from the stem cell graft. This TCR was recovered from a human donor who donated a stem cell graft to a child with acute lymphoblastic leukemia. The chain combines TRBV6-6 with TRBJ1-5, with D hard to call. DNA for the CDR3: TGTGCCAGCAGTTATATTGAGAGCCAGCCCCAGCATTTT. Its translation: CASSYIESQPQHF.